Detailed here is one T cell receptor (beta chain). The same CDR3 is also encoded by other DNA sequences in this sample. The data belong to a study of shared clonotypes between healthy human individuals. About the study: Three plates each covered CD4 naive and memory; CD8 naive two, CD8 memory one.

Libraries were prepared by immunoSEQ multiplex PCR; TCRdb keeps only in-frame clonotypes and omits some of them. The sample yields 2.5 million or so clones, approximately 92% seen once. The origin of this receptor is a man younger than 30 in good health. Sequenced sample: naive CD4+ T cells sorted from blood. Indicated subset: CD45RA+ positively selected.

This chain's CDR3 is CASSLAGTNYGYTF. The CDR3, as DNA: TGTGCCAGCAGCTTAGCAGGGACCAACTATGGCTACACCTTC. The rearrangement uses TRBV7-9 and TRBJ1-2, with D possibly being TRBD1 (5 bases). The CDR3 covers 14 residues. Trimming took 0 bases from V and 2 from J, leaving 7 bases between them. Germline values: CDR1 SEHNR, CDR2 FQNEAQ (reference sequence).